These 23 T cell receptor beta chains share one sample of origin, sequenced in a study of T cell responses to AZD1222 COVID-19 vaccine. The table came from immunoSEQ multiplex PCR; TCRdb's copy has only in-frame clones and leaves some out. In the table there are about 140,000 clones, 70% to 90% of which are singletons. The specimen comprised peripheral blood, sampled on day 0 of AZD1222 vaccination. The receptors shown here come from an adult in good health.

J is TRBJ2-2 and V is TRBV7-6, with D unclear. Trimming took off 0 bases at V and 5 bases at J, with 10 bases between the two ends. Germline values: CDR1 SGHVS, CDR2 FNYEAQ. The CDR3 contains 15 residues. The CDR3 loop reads CASSLAVLGTGELFF. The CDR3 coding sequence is TGTGCCAGCAGCTTAGCTGTCCTAGGGACCGGGGAGCTGTTTTTT.

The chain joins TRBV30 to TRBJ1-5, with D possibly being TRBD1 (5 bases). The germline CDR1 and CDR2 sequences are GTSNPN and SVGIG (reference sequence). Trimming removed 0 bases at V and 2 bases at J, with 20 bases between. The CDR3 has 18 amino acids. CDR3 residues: CAWSVENPGGARNQPQHF. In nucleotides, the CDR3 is TGTGCCTGGAGTGTAGAAAACCCAGGCGGGGCGCGCAATCAGCCCCAGCATTTT.

This CDR3 reads CASSPGLGGMAQYF. The CDR3 nucleotides are TGTGCCAGCAGCCCGGGCCTGGGGGGTATGGCCCAGTACTTC. The rearrangement joins TRBV5-6 to TRBJ2-5; weak D call: TRBD2 (6 bases). Per the germline V gene, CDR1 is SGHDT and CDR2 is YYEEEE. Between the trimmed V and J ends, which lost 4 bases and 9 bases, there was a span of 19 bases. This CDR3 spans 14 amino acids.

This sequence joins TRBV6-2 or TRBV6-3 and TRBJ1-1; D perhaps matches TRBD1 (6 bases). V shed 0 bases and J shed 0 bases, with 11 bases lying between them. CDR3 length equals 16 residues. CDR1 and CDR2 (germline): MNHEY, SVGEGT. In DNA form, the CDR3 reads TGTGCCAGCAGTTACTCGATGGGGGCCCTGAACACTGAAGCTTTCTTT. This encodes CASSYSMGALNTEAFF.

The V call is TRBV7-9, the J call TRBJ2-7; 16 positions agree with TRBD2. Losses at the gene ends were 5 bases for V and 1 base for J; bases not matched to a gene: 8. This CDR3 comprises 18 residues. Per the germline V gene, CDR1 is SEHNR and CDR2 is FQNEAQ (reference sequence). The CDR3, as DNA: TGTGCCAGCAGCGGGACTAGCGGGAGGGCCTGGAGGTCCTACGAGCAGTACTTC. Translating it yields CASSGTSGRAWRSYEQYF.

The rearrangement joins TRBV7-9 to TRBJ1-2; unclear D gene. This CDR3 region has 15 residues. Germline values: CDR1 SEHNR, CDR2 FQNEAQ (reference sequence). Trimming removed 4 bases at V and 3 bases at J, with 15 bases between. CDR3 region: CASSSRTSADYGYTF. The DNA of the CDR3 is TGTGCCAGCAGCTCCCGGACCTCGGCCGACTATGGCTACACCTTC.

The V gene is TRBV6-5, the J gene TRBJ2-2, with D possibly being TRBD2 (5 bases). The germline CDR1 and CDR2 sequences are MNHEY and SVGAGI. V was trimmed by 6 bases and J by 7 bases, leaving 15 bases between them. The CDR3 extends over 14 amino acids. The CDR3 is CASRTEGVVGELFF. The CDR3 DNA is TGTGCCAGCAGAACAGAGGGTGTTGTCGGGGAGCTGTTTTTT.

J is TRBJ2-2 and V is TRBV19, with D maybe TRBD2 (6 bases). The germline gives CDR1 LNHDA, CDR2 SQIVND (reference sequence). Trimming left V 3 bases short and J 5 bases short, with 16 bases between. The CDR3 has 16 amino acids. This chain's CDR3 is CASSISLGLKTGELFF. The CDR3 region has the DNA TGTGCCAGTAGTATCTCCTTGGGACTGAAAACCGGGGAGCTGTTTTTT.

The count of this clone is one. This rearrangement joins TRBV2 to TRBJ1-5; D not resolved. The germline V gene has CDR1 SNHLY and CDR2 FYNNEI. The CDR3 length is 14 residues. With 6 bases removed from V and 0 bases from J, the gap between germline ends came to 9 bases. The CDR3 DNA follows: TGTGCCAGCAGAGAGACCCATAGCAATCAGCCCCAGCATTTT. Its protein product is CASRETHSNQPQHF.

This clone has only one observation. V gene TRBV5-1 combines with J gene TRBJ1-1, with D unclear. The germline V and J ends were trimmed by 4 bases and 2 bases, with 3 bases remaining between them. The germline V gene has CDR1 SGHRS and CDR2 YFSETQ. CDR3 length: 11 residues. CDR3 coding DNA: TGCGCCAGCAGCGGAAACACTGAAGCTTTCTTT. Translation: CASSGNTEAFF.

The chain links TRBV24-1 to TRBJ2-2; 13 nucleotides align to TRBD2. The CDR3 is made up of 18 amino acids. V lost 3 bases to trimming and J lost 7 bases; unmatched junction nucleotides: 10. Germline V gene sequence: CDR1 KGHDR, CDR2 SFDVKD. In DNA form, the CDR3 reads TGTGCCACCAGTGATAGGGCCGGACTAGCGGGAGACGACGGGGAGCTGTTTTTT. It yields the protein CATSDRAGLAGDDGELFF.

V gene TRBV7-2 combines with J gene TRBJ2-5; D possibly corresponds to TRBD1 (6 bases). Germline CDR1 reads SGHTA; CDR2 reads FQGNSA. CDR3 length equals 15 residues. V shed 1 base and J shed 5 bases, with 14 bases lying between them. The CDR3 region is CASSLVNREEETQYF. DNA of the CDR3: TGTGCCAGCAGCTTAGTTAACAGGGAAGAGGAGACCCAGTACTTC.

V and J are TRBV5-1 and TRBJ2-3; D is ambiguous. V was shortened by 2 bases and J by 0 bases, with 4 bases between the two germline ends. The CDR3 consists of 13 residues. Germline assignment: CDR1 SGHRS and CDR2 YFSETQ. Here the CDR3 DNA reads TGCGCCAGCAGCTTCGGCAGCACAGATACGCAGTATTTT. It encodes CASSFGSTDTQYF.

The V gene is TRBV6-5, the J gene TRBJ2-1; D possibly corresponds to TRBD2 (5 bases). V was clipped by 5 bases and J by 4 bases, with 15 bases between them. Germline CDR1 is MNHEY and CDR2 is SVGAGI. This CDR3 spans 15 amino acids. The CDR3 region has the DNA TGTGCCAGCAGTCCCCCCGCGACTACGTACAATGAGCAGTTCTTC. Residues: CASSPPATTYNEQFF.

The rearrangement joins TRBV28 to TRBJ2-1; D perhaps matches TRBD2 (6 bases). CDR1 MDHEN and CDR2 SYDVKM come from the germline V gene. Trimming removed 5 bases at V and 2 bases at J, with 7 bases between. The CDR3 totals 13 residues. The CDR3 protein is CASSGGTYNEQFF. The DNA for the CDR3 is TGTGCCAGCAGTGGGGGGACCTACAATGAGCAGTTCTTC.

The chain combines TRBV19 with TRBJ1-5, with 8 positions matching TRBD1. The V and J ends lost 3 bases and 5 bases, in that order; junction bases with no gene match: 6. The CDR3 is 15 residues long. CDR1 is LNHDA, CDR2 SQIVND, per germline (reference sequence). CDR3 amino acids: CASSMRQGKDQPQHF. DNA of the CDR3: TGTGCCAGTAGTATGCGACAGGGGAAAGATCAGCCCCAGCATTTT.

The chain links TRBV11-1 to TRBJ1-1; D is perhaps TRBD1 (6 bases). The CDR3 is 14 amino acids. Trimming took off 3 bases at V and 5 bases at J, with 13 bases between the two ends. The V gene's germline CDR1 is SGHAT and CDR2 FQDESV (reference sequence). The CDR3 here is CASSFDRYYTEAFF. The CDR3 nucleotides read TGTGCCAGCAGCTTTGACAGGTACTATACTGAAGCTTTCTTT.

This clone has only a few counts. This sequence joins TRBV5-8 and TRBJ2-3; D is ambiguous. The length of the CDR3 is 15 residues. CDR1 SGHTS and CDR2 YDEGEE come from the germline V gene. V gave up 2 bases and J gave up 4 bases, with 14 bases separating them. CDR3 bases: TGTGCCAGCAGCTTTACGGAAGCTGGGGCAGATACGCAGTATTTT. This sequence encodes CASSFTEAGADTQYF.

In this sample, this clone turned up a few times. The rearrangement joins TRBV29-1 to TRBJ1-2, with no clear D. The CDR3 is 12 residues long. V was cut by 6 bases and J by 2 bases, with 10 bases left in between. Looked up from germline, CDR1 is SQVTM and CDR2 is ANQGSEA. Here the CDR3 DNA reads TGCAGCGTCGCCGGACGGAACTATGGCTACACCTTC. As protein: CSVAGRNYGYTF.

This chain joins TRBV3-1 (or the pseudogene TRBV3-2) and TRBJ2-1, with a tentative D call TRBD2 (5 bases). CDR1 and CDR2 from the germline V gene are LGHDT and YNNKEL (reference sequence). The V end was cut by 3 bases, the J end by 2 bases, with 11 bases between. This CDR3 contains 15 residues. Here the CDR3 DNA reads TGTGCCAGCAGCCACGGACTCCCTCCCTACAATGAGCAGTTCTTC. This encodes CASSHGLPPYNEQFF.

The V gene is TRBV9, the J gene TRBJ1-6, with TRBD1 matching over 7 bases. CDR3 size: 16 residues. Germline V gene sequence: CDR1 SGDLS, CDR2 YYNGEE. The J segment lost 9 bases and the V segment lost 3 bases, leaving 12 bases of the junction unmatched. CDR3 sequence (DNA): TGTGCCAGCAGCGCTTCACCGGGACAGCAGCTTTCACCCCTCCACTTT. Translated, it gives CASSASPGQQLSPLHF.

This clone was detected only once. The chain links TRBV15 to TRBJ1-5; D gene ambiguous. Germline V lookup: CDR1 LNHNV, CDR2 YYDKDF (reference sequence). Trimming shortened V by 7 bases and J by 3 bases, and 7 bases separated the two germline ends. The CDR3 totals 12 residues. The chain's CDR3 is CATTVDNQPQHF. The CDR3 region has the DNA TGTGCCACCACGGTTGACAATCAGCCCCAGCATTTT.

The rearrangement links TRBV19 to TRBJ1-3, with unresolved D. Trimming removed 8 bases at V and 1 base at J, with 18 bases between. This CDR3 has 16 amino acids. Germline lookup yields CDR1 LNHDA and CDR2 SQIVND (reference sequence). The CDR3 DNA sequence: TGTGCCAGTGCGGGAGCAACTAGCCGATCTGGAAACACCATATATTTT. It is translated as CASAGATSRSGNTIYF.